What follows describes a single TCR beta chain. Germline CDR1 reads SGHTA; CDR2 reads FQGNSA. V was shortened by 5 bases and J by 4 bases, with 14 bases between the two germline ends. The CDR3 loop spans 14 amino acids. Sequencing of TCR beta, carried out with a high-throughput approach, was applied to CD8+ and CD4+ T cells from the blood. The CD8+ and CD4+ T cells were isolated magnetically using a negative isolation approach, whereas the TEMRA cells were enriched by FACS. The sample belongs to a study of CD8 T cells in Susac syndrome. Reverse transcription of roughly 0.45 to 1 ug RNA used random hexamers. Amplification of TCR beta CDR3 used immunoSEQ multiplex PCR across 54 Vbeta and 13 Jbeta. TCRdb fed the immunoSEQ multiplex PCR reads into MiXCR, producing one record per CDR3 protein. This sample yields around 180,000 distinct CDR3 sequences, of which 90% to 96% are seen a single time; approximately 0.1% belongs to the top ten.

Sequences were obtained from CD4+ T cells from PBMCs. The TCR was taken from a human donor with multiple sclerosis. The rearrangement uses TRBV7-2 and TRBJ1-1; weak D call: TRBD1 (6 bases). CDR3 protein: CASSQGHGSTEAFF. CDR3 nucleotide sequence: TGTGCCAGCAGCCAGGGACATGGGAGCACTGAAGCTTTCTTT.